The clone carrying this TCR beta chain has just a few counts. These data originate in a study of blood T cell repertoires in COVID-19. Across the study: There were acute and convalescent COVID-19 samples, and they came from the United States, Italy and Spain.

V lost 10 bases and J 4 bases, leaving 8 bases between the germline ends. Germline V gene data show CDR1 as MNHEY and CDR2 as SVGAGI. The length of the CDR3 is 11 residues. Only in-frame clones appear in the TCRdb table, and some are missing; sequencing was by immunoSEQ multiplex PCR. The sample includes fewer than 300,000 clones, 85% of them seen just once. The age range of participants was about 18 to 90 years, with residence in some 25 US areas. Cohort allocation depended upon clinical history that participants reported. Two consecutive negative NP/OP PCR tests, clearance, or resolved symptoms defined Cohort 3 recovery.

V gene TRBV6-5 combines with J gene TRBJ2-1, with D uncertain. The receptor comes from a woman in her fifties or sixties who had recovered from COVID-19. Sequencing used PBMCs or T cells enriched from blood (not recorded which). As DNA, the CDR3 is TGTGCCACCGGTCGATACAATGAGCAGTTCTTC. Translating gives CATGRYNEQFF.